The entry below describes one T cell receptor (beta chain). In the original processing: Scientists estimated how many nucleated cells there were by amplifying reference gene primers. The data were produced by immunoSEQ multiplex PCR, yet TCRdb's version contains in-frame clones alone and is incomplete. Clone size and the V and J calls come from that table; the DNA yielded D and trimming. The sample holds about 12,000 clones, around 73% seen once. Trimming shortened V by 4 bases and J by 6 bases, and 11 bases separated the two germline ends. This CDR3 contains 14 residues. The germline CDR1 and CDR2 sequences are SGDLS and YYNGEE. The sample is drawn from a study of blood T cell repertoires in COVID-19. Across the study: Acute-phase and convalescent COVID-19 samples originated in the United States, Italy and Spain. From T cells, B-cell-depleted T cells, or PBMCs came the material, which was cDNA or gDNA.

The TCR was taken from a human donor in a cohort sampled during active COVID-19. The chain employs TRBV9 and TRBJ1-6; tentative D call: TRBD1 (5 bases). The specimen was peripheral blood. CDR3 in amino acids: CASSLRQGNSPLHF. CDR3 DNA: TGTGCCAGCAGCCTCCGGCAGGGTAATTCACCCCTCCACTTT.